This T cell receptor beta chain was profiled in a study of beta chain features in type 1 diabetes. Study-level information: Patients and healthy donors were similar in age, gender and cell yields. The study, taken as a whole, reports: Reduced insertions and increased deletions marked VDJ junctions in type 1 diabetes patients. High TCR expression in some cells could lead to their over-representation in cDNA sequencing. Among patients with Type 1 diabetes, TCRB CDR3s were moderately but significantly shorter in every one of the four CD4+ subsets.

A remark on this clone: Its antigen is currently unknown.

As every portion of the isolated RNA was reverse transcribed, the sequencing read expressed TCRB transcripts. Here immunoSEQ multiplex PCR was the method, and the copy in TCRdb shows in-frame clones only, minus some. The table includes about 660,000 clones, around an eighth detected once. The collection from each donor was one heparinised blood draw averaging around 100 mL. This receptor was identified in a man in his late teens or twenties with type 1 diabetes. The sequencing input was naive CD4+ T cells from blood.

In nucleotides, the CDR3 is TGCGCCAGCAGCCAAGATTACAGGGCAGATACGCAGTATTTT. As protein: CASSQDYRADTQYF. The chain employs TRBV4-3 and TRBJ2-3, with D perhaps TRBD1 (6 bases). Germline values: CDR1 LGHNA, CDR2 YSLEER. Trimming left V 0 bases short and J 4 bases short, with 8 bases between. CDR3 size: 14 residues.